Listed below are T cell receptor beta chains from one sample, sequenced in a study of cytomegalovirus exposure and HLA in healthy donors. Produced via immunoSEQ multiplex PCR; TCRdb's table is partial and in-frame only. In the table there are fewer than 95,000 clones, around 72% of which are singletons. Sample: PBMCs. These receptors were taken from a woman in her thirties or forties in good health and CMV-seropositive. The CDR3 runs from the conserved cysteine through the conserved F or W. Each record gives: J gene, clone size, V gene, D gene, CDR3 DNA, CDR3 protein. D genes are given only for firm matches. Clone size is not always given. Where it is, it says once, few, many or a class for expanded clones.

TRBJ2-7 | few | TRBV6-1 | NA | TGTGCCAGCATCCGGGACATGGGGCGGATTGAGCAGTACTTC | CASIRDMGRIEQYF
TRBJ2-5 | NA | TRBV2 | TRBD1 | TGTGCCAGCGGGGGACAGGGGGCAATCGGGGAGACCCAGTACTTC | CASGGQGAIGETQYF
TRBJ1-5 | NA | TRBV7-2 | TRBD1 | TGTGCCAGCAGCGTACAGGGGGGTTATAGCAATCAGCCCCAGCATTTT | CASSVQGGYSNQPQHF
TRBJ1-5 | NA | TRBV19 | NA | TGTGCCAGTAGTATAGGCGGTGGAATAGGCAATCAGCCCCAGCATTTT | CASSIGGGIGNQPQHF
TRBJ2-3 | once | TRBV4-3 | TRBD1 | TGCGCCAGCAGCCAAGAAACCCGGACAGGGGGATGGAATACGCAGTATTTT | CASSQETRTGGWNTQYF
TRBJ2-7 | NA | TRBV25-1 | NA | TGTGCCAGCAGTGAAGAAGGGGCAAATCGCTACGAGCAGTACTTC | CASSEEGANRYEQYF
TRBJ1-2 | NA | TRBV18 | NA | TGTGCCAGCTCACCGCAATTAGGCCGGGGCTATGGCTACACCTTC | CASSPQLGRGYGYTF
TRBJ1-2 | NA | TRBV27 | NA | TGTGCCAGCGGAGACTTGGACTATGGCTACACCTTC | CASGDLDYGYTF
TRBJ2-1 | few | TRBV19 | TRBD1 | TGTGCCAGTAGTATGATTGGGGGACAGTCGAACAATGAGCAGTTCTTC | CASSMIGGQSNNEQFF
TRBJ1-2 | NA | TRBV7-9 | NA | TGTGCCAGCAGCTCAGACGGGGGTGGCTATGGCTACACCTTC | CASSSDGGGYGYTF
TRBJ1-1 | NA | TRBV5-1 | NA | TGCGCCAGCAGCTTGGGACCTCAGGCTATGAACACTGAAGCTTTCTTT | CASSLGPQAMNTEAFF
TRBJ1-5 | NA | TRBV9 | TRBD1 | TGTGCCAGCAGCGTCACGACAGGGGCAAATCAGCCCCAGCATTTT | CASSVTTGANQPQHF
TRBJ2-1 | few | TRBV11-3 | NA | TGTGCCAGCAGCCCGTCGGCAGGGCGAGGTGTAGATGAGCAGTTCTTC | CASSPSAGRGVDEQFF
TRBJ2-6 | NA | TRBV5-4 | NA | TGTGCCAGCAGCTTGGTTGCGGGTCCTGGGGCCAACGTCCTGACTTTC | CASSLVAGPGANVLTF
TRBJ1-1 | NA | TRBV6-1 | NA | TGTGCCAGCAGTGACCGCGGAACGAGTTCGGCTGAAGCTTTCTTT | CASSDRGTSSAEAFF
TRBJ2-7 | NA | TRBV29-1 | NA | TGCAGCGTTAGCGGCCACTACGAGCAGTACTTC | CSVSGHYEQYF